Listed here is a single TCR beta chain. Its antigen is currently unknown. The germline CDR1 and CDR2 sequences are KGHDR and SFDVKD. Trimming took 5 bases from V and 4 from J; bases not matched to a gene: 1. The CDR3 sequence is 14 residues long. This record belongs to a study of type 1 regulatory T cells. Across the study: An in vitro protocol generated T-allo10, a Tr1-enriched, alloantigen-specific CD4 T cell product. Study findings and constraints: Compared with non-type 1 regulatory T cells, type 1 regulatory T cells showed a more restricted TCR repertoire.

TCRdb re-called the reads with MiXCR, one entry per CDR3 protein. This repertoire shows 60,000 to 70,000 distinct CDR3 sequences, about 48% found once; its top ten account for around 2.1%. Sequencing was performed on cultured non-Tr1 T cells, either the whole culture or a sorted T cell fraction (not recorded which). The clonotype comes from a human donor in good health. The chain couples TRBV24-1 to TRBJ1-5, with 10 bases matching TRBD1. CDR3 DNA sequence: TGTGCCACCAGTGCGGGACAGGGGAATCAGCCCCAGCATTTT. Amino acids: CATSAGQGNQPQHF.